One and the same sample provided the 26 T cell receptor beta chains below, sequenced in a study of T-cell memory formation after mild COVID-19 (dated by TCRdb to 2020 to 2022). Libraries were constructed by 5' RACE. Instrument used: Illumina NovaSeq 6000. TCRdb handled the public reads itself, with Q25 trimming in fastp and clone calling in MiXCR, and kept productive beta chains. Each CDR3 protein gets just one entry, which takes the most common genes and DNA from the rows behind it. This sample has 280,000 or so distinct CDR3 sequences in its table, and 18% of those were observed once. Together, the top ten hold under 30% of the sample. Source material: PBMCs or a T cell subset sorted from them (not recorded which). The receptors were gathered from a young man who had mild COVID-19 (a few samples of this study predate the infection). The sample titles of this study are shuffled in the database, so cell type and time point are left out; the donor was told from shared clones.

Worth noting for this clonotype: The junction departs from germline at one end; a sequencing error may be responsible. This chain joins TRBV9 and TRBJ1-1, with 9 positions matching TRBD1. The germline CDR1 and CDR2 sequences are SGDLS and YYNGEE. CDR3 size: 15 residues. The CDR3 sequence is CASSVEGQGYTEAFF. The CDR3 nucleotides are TGTGCCAGCAGCGTAGAAGGACAGGGGTACACCGAAGCTTTCTTT.

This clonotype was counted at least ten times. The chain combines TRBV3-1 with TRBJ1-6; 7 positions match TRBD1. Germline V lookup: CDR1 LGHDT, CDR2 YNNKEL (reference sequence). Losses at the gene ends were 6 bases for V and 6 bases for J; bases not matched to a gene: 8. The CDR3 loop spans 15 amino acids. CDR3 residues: CASSHTGTVNSPLHF. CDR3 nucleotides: TGTGCCAGCAGTCACACCGGGACAGTTAATTCACCCCTCCACTTT.

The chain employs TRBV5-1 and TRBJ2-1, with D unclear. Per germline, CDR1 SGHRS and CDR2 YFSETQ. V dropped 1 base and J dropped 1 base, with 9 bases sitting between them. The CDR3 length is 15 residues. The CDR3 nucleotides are TGCGCCAGCAGCTTGTCTTCTAGTTCCTACAATGAGCAGTTCTTC. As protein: CASSLSSSSYNEQFF. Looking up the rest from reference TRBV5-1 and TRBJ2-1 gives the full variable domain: KAGVTQTPRYLIKTRGQQVTLSCSPISGHRSVSWYQQTPGQGLQFLFEYFSETQRNKGNFPGRFSGRQFSNSRSEMNVSTLELGDSALYLCASSLSSSSYNEQFFGPGTRLTVL.

CDR3 in DNA: TGTGCCAGCAGCAGGACAGGGGTAGGAGAGACCCAGTACTTC. Its protein product is CASSRTGVGETQYF. The genes are TRBV5-6 and TRBJ2-5; 9 bases map to TRBD1. The germline V gene has CDR1 SGHDT and CDR2 YYEEEE. This CDR3 region has 14 residues. V lost 4 bases to trimming and J lost 4 bases; unmatched junction nucleotides: 5.

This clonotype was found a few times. This CDR3 is CASSKGLKVRPLSNEKLFF. The DNA of the CDR3 is TGTGCCAGCAGCAAAGGTTTAAAGGTCAGGCCCCTCTCTAATGAAAAACTGTTTTTT. The rearrangement joins TRBV21-1 to TRBJ1-4. TRBV21-1 is a documented pseudogene. The CDR3 totals 19 residues.

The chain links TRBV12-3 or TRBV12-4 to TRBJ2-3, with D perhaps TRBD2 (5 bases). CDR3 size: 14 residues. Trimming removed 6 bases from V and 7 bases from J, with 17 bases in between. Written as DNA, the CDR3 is TGTGCCAGCAGCCCCGGGGTAATCGGGCATACGCAGTATTTT. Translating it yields CASSPGVIGHTQYF.

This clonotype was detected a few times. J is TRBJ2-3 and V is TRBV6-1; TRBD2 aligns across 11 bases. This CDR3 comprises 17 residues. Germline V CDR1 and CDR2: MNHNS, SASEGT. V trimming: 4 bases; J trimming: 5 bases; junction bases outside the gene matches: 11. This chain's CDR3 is CASSGRLTSGELDTQYF. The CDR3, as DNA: TGTGCCAGCAGTGGCCGTTTGACTAGCGGGGAATTAGATACGCAGTATTTT.

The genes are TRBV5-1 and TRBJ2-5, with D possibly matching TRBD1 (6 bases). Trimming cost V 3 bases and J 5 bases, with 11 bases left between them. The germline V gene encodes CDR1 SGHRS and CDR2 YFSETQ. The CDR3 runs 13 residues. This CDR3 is CASSSQGSETQYF. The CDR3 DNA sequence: TGCGCCAGCAGCTCACAGGGTTCGGAGACCCAGTACTTC. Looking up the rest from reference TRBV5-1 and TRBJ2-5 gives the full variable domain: KAGVTQTPRYLIKTRGQQVTLSCSPISGHRSVSWYQQTPGQGLQFLFEYFSETQRNKGNFPGRFSGRQFSNSRSEMNVSTLELGDSALYLCASSSQGSETQYFGPGTRLLVL.

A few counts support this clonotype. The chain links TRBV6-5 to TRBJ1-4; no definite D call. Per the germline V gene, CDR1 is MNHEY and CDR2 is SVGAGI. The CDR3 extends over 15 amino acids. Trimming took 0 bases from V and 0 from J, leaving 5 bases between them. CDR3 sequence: CASSYSGPTNEKLFF. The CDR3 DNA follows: TGTGCCAGCAGTTACTCAGGCCCAACTAATGAAAAACTGTTTTTT.

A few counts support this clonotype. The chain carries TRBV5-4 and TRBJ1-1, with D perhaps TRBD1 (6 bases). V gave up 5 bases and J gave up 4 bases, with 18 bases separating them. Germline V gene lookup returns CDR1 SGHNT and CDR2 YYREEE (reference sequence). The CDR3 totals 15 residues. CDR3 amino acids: CASRRYGGPGTEAFF. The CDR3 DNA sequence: TGTGCCAGCAGACGGTACGGGGGGCCGGGCACTGAAGCTTTCTTT. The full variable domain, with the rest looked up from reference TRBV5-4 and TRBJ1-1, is ETGVTQSPTHLIKTRGQQVTLRCSSQSGHNTVSWYQQALGQGPQFIFQYYREEENGRGNFPPRFSGLQFPNYSSELNVNALELDDSALYLCASRRYGGPGTEAFFGQGTRLTVV.

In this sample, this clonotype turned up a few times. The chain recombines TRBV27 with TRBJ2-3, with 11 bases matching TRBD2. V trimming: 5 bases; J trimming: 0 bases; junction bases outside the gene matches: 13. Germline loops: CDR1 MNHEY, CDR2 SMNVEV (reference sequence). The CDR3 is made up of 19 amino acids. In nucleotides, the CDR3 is TGTGCCAGCAGTCTCTACTATAGCGGGGGGGTCGACAGCACAGATACGCAGTATTTT. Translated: CASSLYYSGGVDSTDTQYF.

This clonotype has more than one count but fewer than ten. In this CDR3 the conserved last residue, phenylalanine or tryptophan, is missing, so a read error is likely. The CDR3 coding sequence is TGCGCCAGCAGCCAAGAACCCGGGCATACGCAGTATTCT. Translation: CASSQEPGHTQYS. This chain joins TRBV4-1 and TRBJ2-3; D remains unclear. Trimming removed 0 bases at V and 7 bases at J, with 8 bases between. Per the germline V gene, CDR1 is MGHRA and CDR2 is YSYEKL. CDR3 length: 13 amino acids.

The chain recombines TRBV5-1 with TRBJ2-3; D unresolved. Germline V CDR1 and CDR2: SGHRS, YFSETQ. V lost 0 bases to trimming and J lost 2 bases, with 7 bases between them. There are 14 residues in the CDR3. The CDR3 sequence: CASSLGRLTDTQYF. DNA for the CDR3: TGCGCCAGCAGCTTGGGCAGGCTCACAGATACGCAGTATTTT.

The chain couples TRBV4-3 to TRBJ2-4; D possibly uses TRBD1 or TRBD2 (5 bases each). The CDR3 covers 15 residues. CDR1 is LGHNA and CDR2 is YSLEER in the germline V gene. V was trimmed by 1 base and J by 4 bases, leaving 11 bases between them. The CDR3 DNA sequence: TGCGCCAGCAGCCAAGTAGGGGACGGAAAAAACATTCAGTACTTC. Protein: CASSQVGDGKNIQYF.

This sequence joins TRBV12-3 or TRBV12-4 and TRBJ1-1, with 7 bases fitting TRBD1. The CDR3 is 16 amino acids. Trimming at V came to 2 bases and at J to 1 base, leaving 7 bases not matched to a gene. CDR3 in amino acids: CASSLWAGGKNTEAFF. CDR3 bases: TGTGCCAGCAGTTTATGGGCAGGGGGTAAGAACACTGAAGCTTTCTTT.

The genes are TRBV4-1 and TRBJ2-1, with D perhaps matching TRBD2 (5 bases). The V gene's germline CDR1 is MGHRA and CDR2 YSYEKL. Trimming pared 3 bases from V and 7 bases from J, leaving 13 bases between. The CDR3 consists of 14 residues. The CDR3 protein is CASSHIGLFNEQFF. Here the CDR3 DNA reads TGCGCCAGCAGCCATATTGGACTTTTTAATGAGCAGTTCTTC.

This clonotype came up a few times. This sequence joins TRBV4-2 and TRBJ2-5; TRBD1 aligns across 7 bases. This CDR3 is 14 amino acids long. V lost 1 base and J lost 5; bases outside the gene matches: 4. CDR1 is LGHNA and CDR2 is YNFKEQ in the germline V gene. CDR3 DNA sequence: TGTGCCAGCAGCCAAGGGGACAGAGGGGAGACCCAGTACTTC. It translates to CASSQGDRGETQYF.

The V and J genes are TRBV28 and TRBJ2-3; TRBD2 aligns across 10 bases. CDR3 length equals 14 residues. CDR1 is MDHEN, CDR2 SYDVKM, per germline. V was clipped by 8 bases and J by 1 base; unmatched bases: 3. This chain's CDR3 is CASYTSGGTDTQYF. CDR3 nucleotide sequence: TGTGCCAGCTATACTAGCGGGGGCACAGATACGCAGTATTTT.

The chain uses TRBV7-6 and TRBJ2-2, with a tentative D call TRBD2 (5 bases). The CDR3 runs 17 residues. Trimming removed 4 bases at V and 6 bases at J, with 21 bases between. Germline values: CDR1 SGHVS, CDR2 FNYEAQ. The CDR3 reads CASSSLVRAERAGELFF. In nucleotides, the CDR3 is TGTGCCAGCAGCTCCCTGGTGCGAGCGGAGAGGGCCGGGGAGCTGTTTTTT.

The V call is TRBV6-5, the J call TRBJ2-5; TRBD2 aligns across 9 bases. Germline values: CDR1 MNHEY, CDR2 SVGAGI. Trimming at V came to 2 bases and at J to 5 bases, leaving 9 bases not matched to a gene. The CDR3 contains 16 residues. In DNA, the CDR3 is TGTGCCAGCAGTTACGGCGGGGGGGACTCCAGGGAGACCCAGTACTTC. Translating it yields CASSYGGGDSRETQYF.

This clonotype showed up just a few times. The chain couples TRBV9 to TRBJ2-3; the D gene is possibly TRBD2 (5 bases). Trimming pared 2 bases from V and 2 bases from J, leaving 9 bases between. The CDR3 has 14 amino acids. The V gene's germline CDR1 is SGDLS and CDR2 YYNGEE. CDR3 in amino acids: CASSVDGVTDTQYF. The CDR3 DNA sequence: TGTGCCAGCAGCGTCGACGGGGTCACAGATACGCAGTATTTT.

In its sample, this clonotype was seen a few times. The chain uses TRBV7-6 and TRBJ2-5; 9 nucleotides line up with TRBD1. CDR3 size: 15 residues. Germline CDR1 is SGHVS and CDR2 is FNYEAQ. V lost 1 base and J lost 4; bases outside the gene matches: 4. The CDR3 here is CASSLGTGVPETQYF. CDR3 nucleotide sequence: TGTGCCAGCAGCTTAGGGACAGGGGTTCCAGAGACCCAGTACTTC.

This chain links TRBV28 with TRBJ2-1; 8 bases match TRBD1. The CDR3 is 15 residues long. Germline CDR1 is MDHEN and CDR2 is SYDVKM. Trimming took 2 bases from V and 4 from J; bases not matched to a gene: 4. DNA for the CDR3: TGTGCCAGCAGTTTAAGGGGGACAGGATACAATGAGCAGTTCTTC. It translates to CASSLRGTGYNEQFF.

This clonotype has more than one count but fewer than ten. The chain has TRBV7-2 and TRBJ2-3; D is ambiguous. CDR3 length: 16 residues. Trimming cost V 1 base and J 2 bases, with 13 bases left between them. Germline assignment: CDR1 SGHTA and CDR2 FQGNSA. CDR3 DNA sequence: TGTGCCAGCAGCTTAGATTACGGGTCCTCCACAGATACGCAGTATTTT. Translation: CASSLDYGSSTDTQYF.

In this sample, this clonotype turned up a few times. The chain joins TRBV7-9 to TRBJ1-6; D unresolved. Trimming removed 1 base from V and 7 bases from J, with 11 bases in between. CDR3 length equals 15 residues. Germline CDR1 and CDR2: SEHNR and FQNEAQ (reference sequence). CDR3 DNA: TGTGCCAGCAGCTTAGAGGGTTTTCGGAATTCACCCCTCCACTTT. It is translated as CASSLEGFRNSPLHF.

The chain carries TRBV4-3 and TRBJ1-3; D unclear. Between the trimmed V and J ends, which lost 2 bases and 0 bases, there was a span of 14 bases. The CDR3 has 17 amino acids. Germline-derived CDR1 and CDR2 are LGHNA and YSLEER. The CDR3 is CASSQTQELSSGNTIYF. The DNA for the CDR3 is TGCGCCAGCAGCCAAACCCAGGAACTAAGCTCTGGAAACACCATATATTTT.